The 27 T cell receptor beta chains given below trace back to one sample, sequenced in a study of STAT3 mutations in large granular lymphocyte leukemia. Study-level findings and limits: Every T-LGLL patient had at least one immunodominant TCRbeta clonotype.

The data were produced by immunoSEQ multiplex PCR, yet TCRdb's version contains in-frame clones alone and is incomplete. The sample comprises some 25,000 clones, approximately 94% of which are singletons, and approximately 6.5% rests with the top ten. Their antigen targets remain unknown. The sample consisted of peripheral blood mononuclear cells. These receptors all stem from a man in his forties or fifties with T-cell large granular lymphocyte leukemia. Some clones in this sample may be carry-over from other donors' samples.

The CDR3 sequence is CASKEQGSYGYTF. The CDR3 nucleotides read TGTGCCAGCAAGGAACAGGGTTCCTATGGCTACACCTTC. The rearrangement uses TRBV25-1 and TRBJ1-2; maybe TRBD1 (6 bases). The germline V and J ends were trimmed by 7 bases and 4 bases, with 13 bases remaining between them. Germline values: CDR1 MGHDK, CDR2 SYGVNS. The CDR3 runs to 13 residues.

V is TRBV4-3 and J is TRBJ2-5; the D is unclear. Trimming removed 0 bases from V and 3 bases from J, with 5 bases in between. The CDR3 has 13 amino acids. CDR1 is LGHNA and CDR2 is YSLEER in the germline V gene. The CDR3 loop is CASSQDVEETQYF. CDR3 in DNA: TGCGCCAGCAGCCAAGATGTAGAAGAGACCCAGTACTTC.

The CDR3 nucleotides are TGCAGCGTTGAGACAGGGGAAGACTATGGCTACACCTTC. Residues: CSVETGEDYGYTF. This chain connects TRBV29-1 to TRBJ1-2; 8 bases align to TRBD1. Germline V gives CDR1 SQVTM, CDR2 ANQGSEA. V shed 3 bases, J shed 3 bases, and the junction held 3 bases outside the gene matches. The CDR3 consists of 13 residues.

The chain links TRBV14 to TRBJ2-5; 11 bases agree with TRBD2. In germline, CDR1 is SGHDN, CDR2 FVKESK. Germline trimming cut 3 bases from V and 4 bases from J; bases unmatched to any gene: 1. The CDR3 totals 14 residues. The DNA of the CDR3 is TGTGCCAGCAGCCAGGGACTAGCGGCAGAGACCCAGTACTTC. Amino acids: CASSQGLAAETQYF. Using reference TRBV14 and TRBJ2-5 for the parts outside the CDR3, the full variable domain is EAGVTQFPSHSVIEKGQTVTLRCDPISGHDNLYWYRRVMGKEIKFLLHFVKESKQDESGMPNNRFLAERTGGTYSTLKVQPAELEDSGVYFCASSQGLAAETQYFGPGTRLLVL.

V and J are TRBV6-1 and TRBJ1-2; 8 bases agree with TRBD1. This CDR3 has 15 residues. Germline-derived CDR1 and CDR2 are MNHNS and SASEGT. J was trimmed by 3 bases and V by 6 bases; bases with no gene match: 9. The CDR3, as DNA: TGTGCCAGCAGAACGACAGGGGAGGACGACTATGGCTACACCTTC. As protein: CASRTTGEDDYGYTF.

The chain is built from TRBV18 and TRBJ1-3; maybe TRBD1 (5 bases). Germline-derived CDR1 and CDR2 are KGHSH and LQKENI. The CDR3 has 16 amino acids. Between the trimmed V and J ends, which lost 0 bases and 2 bases, there was a span of 11 bases. The CDR3 spells CASSPPSTGTGNTIYF. The CDR3 DNA reads as TGTGCCAGCTCACCACCGTCCACAGGAACTGGAAACACCATATATTTT.

This chain links TRBV19 with TRBJ2-3; D not resolved. V lost 3 bases and J 2 bases, leaving 15 bases between the germline ends. This CDR3 spans 16 amino acids. CDR1 and CDR2 from the germline V gene are LNHDA and SQIVND (reference sequence). CDR3: CASSIESDLLTDTQYF. The CDR3 nucleotides read TGTGCCAGTAGTATTGAAAGCGATCTACTCACAGATACGCAGTATTTT.

The chain has TRBV7-2 and TRBJ1-1, with D unresolved. This CDR3 is built from 13 residues. Trimming shortened V by 1 base and J by 5 bases, and 8 bases separated the two germline ends. The germline V gene has CDR1 SGHTA and CDR2 FQGNSA. Here the CDR3 reads CASSLGDGTEAFF. CDR3 coding DNA: TGTGCCAGCAGCTTAGGTGACGGGACTGAAGCTTTCTTT. Drawing the rest from reference TRBV7-2 and TRBJ1-1, the complete variable domain is GAGVSQSPSNKVTEKGKDVELRCDPISGHTALYWYRQSLGQGLEFLIYFQGNSAPDKSGLPSDRFSAERTGGSVSTLTIQRTQQEDSAVYLCASSLGDGTEAFFGQGTRLTVV.

This clone was seen a single time. V usage is TRBV30 and J usage is TRBJ1-4; D perhaps matches TRBD1 (6 bases). CDR3 length equals 11 residues. V was clipped by 4 bases and J by 14 bases, with 14 bases between them. From germline, CDR1 is GTSNPN and CDR2 SVGIG (reference sequence). For the CDR3, the DNA is TGTGCCTGGATGGGGGGGGGCCGGCTGTTTTTT. Amino acid sequence: CAWMGGGRLFF.

V gene TRBV4-1 combines with J gene TRBJ2-3, with no clear D. The CDR3 has 15 amino acids. CDR1 and CDR2 from the germline V gene are MGHRA and YSYEKL. Trimming cost V 0 bases and J 2 bases, with 9 bases left between them. CDR3 DNA: TGCGCCAGCAGCCAAGATGACACAGTCACAGATACGCAGTATTTT. It translates to CASSQDDTVTDTQYF.

The chain combines TRBV18 with TRBJ2-5, with no clear D. Germline values: CDR1 KGHSH, CDR2 LQKENI. This CDR3 has 11 residues. V lost 4 bases, J lost 5 bases, and 5 bases lay in between. This CDR3 is CASSLGETQYF. Here the CDR3 DNA reads TGTGCCAGCTCACTCGGGGAGACCCAGTACTTC.

The V and J genes are TRBV7-9 and TRBJ2-7; 12 nucleotides match TRBD2. Per germline, CDR1 SEHNR and CDR2 FQNEAQ (reference sequence). The CDR3 covers 14 residues. Losses at the gene ends were 6 bases for V and 2 bases for J; bases not matched to a gene: 2. CDR3 nucleotide sequence: TGTGCCAGCAGAGGACTAGCGGGGACCTACGAGCAGTACTTC. As protein: CASRGLAGTYEQYF.

V usage is TRBV14 and J usage is TRBJ2-2, with no clear D. The germline V gene has CDR1 SGHDN and CDR2 FVKESK. Trimming removed 2 bases from V and 2 bases from J, with 6 bases in between. The length of the CDR3 is 14 residues. CDR3 amino acids: CASSQLGNTGELFF. The CDR3 DNA is TGTGCCAGCAGCCAACTCGGTAACACCGGGGAGCTGTTTTTT. The variable domain in full, with the rest retrieved from reference TRBV14 and TRBJ2-2, is EAGVTQFPSHSVIEKGQTVTLRCDPISGHDNLYWYRRVMGKEIKFLLHFVKESKQDESGMPNNRFLAERTGGTYSTLKVQPAELEDSGVYFCASSQLGNTGELFFGEGSRLTVL.

This chain uses TRBV4-3 with TRBJ1-3, with D unclear. CDR1 and CDR2 from the germline V gene are LGHNA and YSLEER. CDR3 size: 15 residues. The V end was cut by 0 bases, the J end by 0 bases, with 6 bases between. The DNA for the CDR3 is TGCGCCAGCAGCCAAGAAACGGACTCTGGAAACACCATATATTTT. This encodes CASSQETDSGNTIYF.

The chain links TRBV28 to TRBJ1-1, with D tentatively TRBD1 (5 bases). V lost 8 bases, J lost 0 bases, and 13 bases lay in between. The CDR3 length is 14 residues. The V gene's germline CDR1 is MDHEN and CDR2 SYDVKM. In DNA form, the CDR3 reads TGTGCCAGCGCAGTGGCAGGGATGAACACTGAAGCTTTCTTT. Encoded protein: CASAVAGMNTEAFF.

This rearrangement joins TRBV18 to TRBJ1-1; TRBD1 matches 7 bases. Germline-derived CDR1 and CDR2 are KGHSH and LQKENI. CDR3 length: 13 residues. Trimming at V came to 0 bases and at J to 7 bases, leaving 2 bases not matched to a gene. The CDR3 spells CASSPPDRNEAFF. CDR3 nucleotide sequence: TGTGCCAGCTCACCACCGGACAGGAATGAAGCTTTCTTT.

This clone was seen once. The chain employs TRBV28 and TRBJ1-5, with D possibly matching TRBD1 (5 bases). This CDR3 region has 15 residues. Trimming pared 6 bases from V and 4 bases from J, leaving 16 bases between. Germline V gene lookup returns CDR1 MDHEN and CDR2 SYDVKM. This chain's CDR3 is CASSRAQGGNQPQHF. The CDR3 DNA is TGTGCCAGCAGCCGAGCGCAGGGTGGTAATCAGCCCCAGCATTTT.

J is TRBJ1-4 and V is TRBV29-1; D might be TRBD1 (5 bases). V was pared by 6 bases and J by 5 bases, with 13 bases between. Germline V gene data show CDR1 as SQVTM and CDR2 as ANQGSEA. This CDR3 has 13 amino acids. The CDR3 DNA reads as TGCAGCGTCCCGTTAGGGGTGAATGAAAAACTGTTTTTT. This sequence encodes CSVPLGVNEKLFF. Full variable domain (missing parts from reference TRBV29-1 and TRBJ1-4): SAVISQKPSRDICQRGTSLTIQCQVDSQVTMMFWYRQQPGQSLTLIATANQGSEATYESGFVIDKFPISRPNLTFSTLTVSNMSPEDSSIYLCSVPLGVNEKLFFGSGTQLSVL.

The genes are TRBV5-1 and TRBJ2-3, with 9 bases that match TRBD1. Germline V gene lookup returns CDR1 SGHRS and CDR2 YFSETQ. The CDR3 runs to 15 residues. The V segment lost 4 bases and the J segment 3 bases; nucleotides outside the gene matches: 6. CDR3 in DNA: TGCGCCAGCAGCACCGAGGGACAGGGAACAGATACGCAGTATTTT. Encoded protein: CASSTEGQGTDTQYF.

This chain uses TRBV7-2 with TRBJ1-4; D gene ambiguous. V shed 1 base and J shed 11 bases, with 11 bases lying between them. The CDR3 extends over 13 amino acids. Looked up from germline, CDR1 is SGHTA and CDR2 is FQGNSA. The CDR3: CASSLGEDQKLFF. CDR3 sequence (DNA): TGTGCCAGCAGCTTAGGAGAGGACCAGAAACTGTTTTTT.

The chain links TRBV29-1 to TRBJ1-1; 8 bases are shared with TRBD1. In germline, CDR1 is SQVTM, CDR2 ANQGSEA. Losses at the gene ends were 7 bases for V and 7 bases for J; bases not matched to a gene: 5. The length of the CDR3 is 11 residues. The CDR3 loop reads CSAEQGGEAFF. The CDR3 coding sequence is TGCAGCGCCGAACAGGGGGGTGAAGCTTTCTTT.

The V gene is TRBV18, the J gene TRBJ1-5; TRBD1 agrees at 7 bases. This CDR3 contains 14 residues. Germline CDR1 and CDR2: KGHSH and LQKENI. Trimming took 3 bases from V and 2 from J; bases not matched to a gene: 1. The CDR3 sequence: CASSPQGGNQPQHF. CDR3 DNA: TGTGCCAGCTCACCCCAGGGGGGCAATCAGCCCCAGCATTTT. The full variable domain, in which reference TRBV18 and TRBJ1-5 provide the parts outside the CDR3, is NAGVMQNPRHLVRRRGQEARLRCSPMKGHSHVYWYRQLPEEGLKFMVYLQKENIIDESGMPKERFSAEFPKEGPSILRIQQVVRGDSAAYFCASSPQGGNQPQHFGDGTRLSIL.

This clone was counted a single time. This chain uses TRBV5-1 with TRBJ1-2; D gene ambiguous. V was pared by 4 bases and J by 5 bases, with 15 bases between. CDR3 length: 14 residues. Germline-derived CDR1 and CDR2 are SGHRS and YFSETQ. The CDR3: CASSPGPAQYGYTF. Written as DNA, the CDR3 is TGCGCCAGCAGCCCCGGACCCGCCCAGTATGGCTACACCTTC.

The J gene is TRBJ2-6, the V gene TRBV9; D may match TRBD1 or TRBD2 (6 bases each). V shed 2 bases and J shed 2 bases, with 17 bases lying between them. Looked up from germline, CDR1 is SGDLS and CDR2 is YYNGEE. The CDR3 consists of 18 residues. The CDR3 DNA sequence: TGTGCCAGCAGCGTGGAGACAGGAGGGTCGGCTGGGGCCAACGTCCTGACTTTC. It yields the protein CASSVETGGSAGANVLTF.

The rearrangement links TRBV7-9 to TRBJ1-6; 8 positions match TRBD1. Germline CDR1 SEHNR, CDR2 FQNEAQ (reference sequence). Trimming cost V 5 bases and J 7 bases; bases outside gene matches: 4. The CDR3 spans 14 residues. In nucleotides, the CDR3 is TGTGCCAGCAGCCCCCGGACAGGGAATTCACCCCTCCACTTT. Translation gives CASSPRTGNSPLHF.

The chain couples TRBV7-9 to TRBJ2-7; D might be TRBD1 (6 bases). V shed 2 bases and J shed 2 bases, with 13 bases lying between them. This CDR3 has 15 residues. Germline CDR1 SEHNR, CDR2 FQNEAQ (reference sequence). The CDR3 bases are TGTGCCAGCAGCTTACCTGGGACATTGCCCTACGAGCAGTACTTC. It is translated as CASSLPGTLPYEQYF. Combining the CDR3 with reference TRBV7-9 and TRBJ2-7 gives the whole variable domain DTGVSQNPRHKITKRGQNVTFRCDPISEHNRLYWYRQTLGQGPEFLTYFQNEAQLEKSRLLSDRFSAERPKGSFSTLEIQRTEQGDSAMYLCASSLPGTLPYEQYFGPGTRLTVT.

The J gene is TRBJ1-5, the V gene TRBV5-1; no clear D gene. Germline-derived CDR1 and CDR2 are SGHRS and YFSETQ. Between the trimmed V and J ends, which lost 0 bases and 2 bases, there was a span of 9 bases. The CDR3 is made up of 15 amino acids. CDR3 region: CASSLDGVGNQPQHF. CDR3 in DNA: TGCGCCAGCAGCTTGGACGGGGTGGGCAATCAGCCCCAGCATTTT.